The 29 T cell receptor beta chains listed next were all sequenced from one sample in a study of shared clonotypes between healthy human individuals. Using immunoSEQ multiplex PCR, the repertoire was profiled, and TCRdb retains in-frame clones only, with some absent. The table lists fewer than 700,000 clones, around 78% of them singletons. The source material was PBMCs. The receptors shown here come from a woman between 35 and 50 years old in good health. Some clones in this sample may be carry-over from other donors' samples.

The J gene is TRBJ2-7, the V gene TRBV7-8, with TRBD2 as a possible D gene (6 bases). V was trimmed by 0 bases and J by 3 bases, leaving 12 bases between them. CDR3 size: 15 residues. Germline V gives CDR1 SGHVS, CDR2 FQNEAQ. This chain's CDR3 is CASSLAETRGYEQYF. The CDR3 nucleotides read TGTGCCAGCAGCTTAGCGGAGACTAGAGGCTACGAGCAGTACTTC. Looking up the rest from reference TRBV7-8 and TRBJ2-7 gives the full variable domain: GAGVSQSPRYKVAKRGQDVALRCDPISGHVSLFWYQQALGQGPEFLTYFQNEAQLDKSGLPSDRFFAERPEGSVSTLKIQRTQQEDSAVYLCASSLAETRGYEQYFGPGTRLTVT.

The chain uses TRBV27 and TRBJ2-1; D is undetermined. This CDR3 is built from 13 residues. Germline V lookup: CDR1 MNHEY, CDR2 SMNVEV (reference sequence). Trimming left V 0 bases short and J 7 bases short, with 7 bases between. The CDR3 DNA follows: TGTGCCAGCAGTTTATCTGTCGGGAATGAGCAGTTCTTC. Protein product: CASSLSVGNEQFF.

Written as DNA, the CDR3 is TGTGCCAGCACCGGGTGGGCAGGGGGCGAAAAGACCCAGTACTTC. Its translation is CASTGWAGGEKTQYF. The gene calls are TRBV6-1 and TRBJ2-5; 8 bases fit TRBD1. The V and J ends lost 7 bases and 6 bases, in that order; junction bases with no gene match: 13. This CDR3 has 15 amino acids. Germline lookup yields CDR1 MNHNS and CDR2 SASEGT.

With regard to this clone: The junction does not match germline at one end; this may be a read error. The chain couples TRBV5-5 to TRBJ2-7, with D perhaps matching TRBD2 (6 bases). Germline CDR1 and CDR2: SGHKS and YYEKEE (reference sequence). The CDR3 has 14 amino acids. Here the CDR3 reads CASSQFAGPYEQYF. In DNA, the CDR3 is TGCGCCAGCAGCCAATTTGCGGGGCCCTACGAGCAGTACTTC.

In DNA form, the CDR3 reads TGTGCCAGCATGCTGGAGACTAGCGGGGCGAATGAGCAGTTCTTC. Amino acids: CASMLETSGANEQFF. The V call is TRBV2, the J call TRBJ2-1, with 11 bases aligning to TRBD2. Trimming at V came to 7 bases and at J to 7 bases, leaving 9 bases not matched to a gene. Germline CDR1 reads SNHLY; CDR2 reads FYNNEI. The length of the CDR3 is 15 residues.

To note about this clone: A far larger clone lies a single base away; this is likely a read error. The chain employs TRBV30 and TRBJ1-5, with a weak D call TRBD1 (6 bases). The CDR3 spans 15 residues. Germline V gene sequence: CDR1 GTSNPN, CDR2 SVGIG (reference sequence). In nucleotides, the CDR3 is TGTGCCTGGAACGAGGGACACCCTAGCAGTCAGCCCCAGCATTTT. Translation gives CAWNEGHPSSQPQHF.

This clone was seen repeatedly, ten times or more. Here the CDR3 reads CASSSDKGEKLFF. In DNA form, the CDR3 reads TGTGCCAGCAGCTCGGACAAAGGGGAAAAACTGTTTTTT. The J gene is TRBJ1-4, the V gene TRBV5-8; possibly TRBD1 for D (5 bases). Trimming shortened V by 3 bases and J by 8 bases, and 11 bases separated the two germline ends. The CDR3 runs 13 residues. Germline loops: CDR1 SGHTS, CDR2 YDEGEE.

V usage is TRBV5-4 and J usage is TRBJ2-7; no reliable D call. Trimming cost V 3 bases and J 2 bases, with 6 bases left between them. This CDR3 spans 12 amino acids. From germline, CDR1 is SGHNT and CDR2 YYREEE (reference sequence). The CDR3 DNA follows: TGTGCCAGCAGCTCCACAGCCTACGAGCAGTACTTC. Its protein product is CASSSTAYEQYF.

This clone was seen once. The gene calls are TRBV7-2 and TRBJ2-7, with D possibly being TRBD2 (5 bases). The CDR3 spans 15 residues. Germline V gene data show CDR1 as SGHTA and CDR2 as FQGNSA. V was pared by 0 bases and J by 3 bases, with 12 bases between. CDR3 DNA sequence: TGTGCCAGCAGCTTAGCCGCTAGCCAGATCTACGAGCAGTACTTC. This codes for CASSLAASQIYEQYF.

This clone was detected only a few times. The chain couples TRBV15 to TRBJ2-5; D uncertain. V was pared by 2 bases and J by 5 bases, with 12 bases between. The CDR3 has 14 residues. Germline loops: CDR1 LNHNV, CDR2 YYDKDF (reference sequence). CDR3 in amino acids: CATSRTDGWETQYF. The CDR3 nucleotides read TGTGCCACCAGCAGAACAGACGGGTGGGAGACCCAGTACTTC.

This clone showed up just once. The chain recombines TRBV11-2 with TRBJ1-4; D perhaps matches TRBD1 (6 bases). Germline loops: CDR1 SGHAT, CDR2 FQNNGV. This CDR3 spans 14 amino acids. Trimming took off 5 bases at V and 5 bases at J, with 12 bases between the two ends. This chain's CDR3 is CASSRGGANEKLFF. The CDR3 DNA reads TGTGCCAGCAGCAGAGGGGGGGCAAATGAAAAACTGTTTTTT.

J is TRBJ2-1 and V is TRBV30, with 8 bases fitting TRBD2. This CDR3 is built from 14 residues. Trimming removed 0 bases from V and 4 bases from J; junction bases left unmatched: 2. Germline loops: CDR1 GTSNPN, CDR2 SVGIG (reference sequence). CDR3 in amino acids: CAWSVLAAYNEQFF. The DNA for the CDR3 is TGTGCCTGGAGTGTACTAGCGGCGTACAATGAGCAGTTCTTC.

CDR3 protein: CASSYTGLGQPQHF. Written as DNA, the CDR3 is TGTGCCAGCAGTTACACAGGGTTGGGGCAGCCCCAGCATTTT. The V and J genes are TRBV2 and TRBJ1-5; the D gene is possibly TRBD1 (6 bases). V lost 5 bases to trimming and J lost 7 bases, with 15 bases between them. This CDR3 has 14 residues. Germline CDR1 is SNHLY and CDR2 is FYNNEI.

CDR3 protein: CASSLDRLNTEAFF. The CDR3 bases are TGTGCCAGCAGCTTGGATCGTTTGAACACTGAAGCTTTCTTT. This chain uses TRBV11-1 with TRBJ1-1; no clear D. Trimming took 3 bases from V and 0 from J, leaving 8 bases between them. The CDR3 consists of 14 residues. The germline V gene encodes CDR1 SGHAT and CDR2 FQDESV (reference sequence).

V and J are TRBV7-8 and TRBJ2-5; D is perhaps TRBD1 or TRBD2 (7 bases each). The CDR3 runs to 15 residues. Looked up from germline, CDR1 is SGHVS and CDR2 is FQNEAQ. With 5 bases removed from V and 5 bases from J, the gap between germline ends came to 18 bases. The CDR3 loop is CASSPGGAGWETQYF. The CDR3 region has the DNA TGTGCCAGCAGCCCAGGGGGAGCGGGATGGGAGACCCAGTACTTC.

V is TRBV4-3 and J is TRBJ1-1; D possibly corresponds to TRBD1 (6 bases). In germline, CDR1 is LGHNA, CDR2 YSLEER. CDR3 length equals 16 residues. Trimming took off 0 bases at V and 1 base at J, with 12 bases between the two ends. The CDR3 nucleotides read TGCGCCAGCAGCCAAGATACGGGGGCGGGGAACACTGAAGCTTTCTTT. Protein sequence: CASSQDTGAGNTEAFF.

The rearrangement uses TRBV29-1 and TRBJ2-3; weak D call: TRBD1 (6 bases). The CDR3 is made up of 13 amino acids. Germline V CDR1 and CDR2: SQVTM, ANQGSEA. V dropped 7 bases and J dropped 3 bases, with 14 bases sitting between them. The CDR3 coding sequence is TGCAGCGCGGTTTTGGGGGCTACAGATACGCAGTATTTT. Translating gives CSAVLGATDTQYF.

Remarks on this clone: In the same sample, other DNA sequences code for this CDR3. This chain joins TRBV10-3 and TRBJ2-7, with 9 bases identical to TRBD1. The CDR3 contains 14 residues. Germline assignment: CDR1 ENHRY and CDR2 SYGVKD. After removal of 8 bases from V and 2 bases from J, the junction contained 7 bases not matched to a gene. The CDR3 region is CAISSGTGTYEQYF. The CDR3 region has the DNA TGTGCCATCTCCTCCGGGACAGGGACCTACGAGCAGTACTTC.

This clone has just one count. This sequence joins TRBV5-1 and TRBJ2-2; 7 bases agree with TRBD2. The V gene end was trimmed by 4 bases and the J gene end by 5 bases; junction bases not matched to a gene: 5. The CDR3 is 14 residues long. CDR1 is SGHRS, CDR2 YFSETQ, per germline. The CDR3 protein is CASSPLGGTGELFF. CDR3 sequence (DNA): TGCGCCAGCAGCCCCCTGGGGGGGACCGGGGAGCTGTTTTTT.

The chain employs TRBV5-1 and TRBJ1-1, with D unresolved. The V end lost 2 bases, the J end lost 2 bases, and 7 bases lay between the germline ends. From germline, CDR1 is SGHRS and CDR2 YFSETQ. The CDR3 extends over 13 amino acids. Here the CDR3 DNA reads TGCGCCAGCAGCTTCGGAGACAACACTGAAGCTTTCTTT. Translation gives CASSFGDNTEAFF.

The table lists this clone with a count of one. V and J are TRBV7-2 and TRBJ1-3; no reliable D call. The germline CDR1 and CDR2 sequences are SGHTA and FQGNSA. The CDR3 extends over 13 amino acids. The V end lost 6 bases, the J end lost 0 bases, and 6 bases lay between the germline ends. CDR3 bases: TGTGCCAGCAGTACAAACTCTGGAAACACCATATATTTT. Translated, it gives CASSTNSGNTIYF.

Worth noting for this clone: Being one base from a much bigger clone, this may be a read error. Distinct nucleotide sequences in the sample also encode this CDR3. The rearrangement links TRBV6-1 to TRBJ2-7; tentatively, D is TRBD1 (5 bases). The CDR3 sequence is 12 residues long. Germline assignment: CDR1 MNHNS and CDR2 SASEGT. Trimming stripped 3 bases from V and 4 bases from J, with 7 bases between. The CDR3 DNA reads TGTGCCAGCAGTGATCAGGGATACGAGCAGTACTTC. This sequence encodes CASSDQGYEQYF.

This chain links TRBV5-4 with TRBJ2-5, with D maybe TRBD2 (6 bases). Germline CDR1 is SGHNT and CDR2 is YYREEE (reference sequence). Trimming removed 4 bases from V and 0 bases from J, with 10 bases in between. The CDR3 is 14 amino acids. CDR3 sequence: CASSQAGYQETQYF. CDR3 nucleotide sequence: TGTGCCAGCAGCCAGGCGGGGTACCAAGAGACCCAGTACTTC.

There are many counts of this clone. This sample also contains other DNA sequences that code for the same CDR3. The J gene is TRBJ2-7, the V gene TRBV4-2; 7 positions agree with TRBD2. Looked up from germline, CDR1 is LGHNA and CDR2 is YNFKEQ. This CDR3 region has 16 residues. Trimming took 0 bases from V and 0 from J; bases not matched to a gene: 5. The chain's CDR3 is CASSQEMGGASYEQYF. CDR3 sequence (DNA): TGTGCCAGCAGCCAAGAAATGGGAGGGGCCTCCTACGAGCAGTACTTC.

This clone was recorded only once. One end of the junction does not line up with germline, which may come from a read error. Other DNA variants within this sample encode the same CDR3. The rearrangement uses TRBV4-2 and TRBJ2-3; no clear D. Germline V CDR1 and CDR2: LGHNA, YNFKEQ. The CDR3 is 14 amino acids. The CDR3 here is CASSQGIDGTTQYF. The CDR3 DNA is TGTGCCAGTAGCCAAGGCATAGACGGCACTACGCAGTATTTT.

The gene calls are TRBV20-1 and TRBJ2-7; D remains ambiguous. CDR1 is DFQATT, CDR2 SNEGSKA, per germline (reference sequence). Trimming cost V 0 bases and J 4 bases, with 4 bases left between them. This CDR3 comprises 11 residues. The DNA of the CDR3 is TGCAGTGCTAGAGAAACTTACGAGCAGTACTTC. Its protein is CSARETYEQYF.

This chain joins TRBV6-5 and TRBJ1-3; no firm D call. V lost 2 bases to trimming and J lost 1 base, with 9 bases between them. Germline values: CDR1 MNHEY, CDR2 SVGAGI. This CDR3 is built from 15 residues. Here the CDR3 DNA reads TGTGCCAGCAGTTACGCAGCCATGTCTGGAAACACCATATATTTT. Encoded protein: CASSYAAMSGNTIYF.

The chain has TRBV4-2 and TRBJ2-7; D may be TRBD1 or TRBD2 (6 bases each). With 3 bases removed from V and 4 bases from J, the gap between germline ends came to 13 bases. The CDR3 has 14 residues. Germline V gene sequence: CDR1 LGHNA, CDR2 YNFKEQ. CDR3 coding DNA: TGTGCCAGCAGCCACAGAGGGGGGCAATACGAGCAGTACTTC. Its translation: CASSHRGGQYEQYF.

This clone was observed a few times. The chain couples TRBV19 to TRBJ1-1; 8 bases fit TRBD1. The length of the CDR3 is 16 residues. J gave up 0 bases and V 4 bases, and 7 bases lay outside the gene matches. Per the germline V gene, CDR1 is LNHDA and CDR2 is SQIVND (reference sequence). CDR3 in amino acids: CASSSWTGLMNTEAFF. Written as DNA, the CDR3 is TGTGCCAGTAGTAGCTGGACAGGGCTCATGAACACTGAAGCTTTCTTT. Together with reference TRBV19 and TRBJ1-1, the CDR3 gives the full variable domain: DGGITQSPKYLFRKEGQNVTLSCEQNLNHDAMYWYRQDPGQGLRLIYYSQIVNDFQKGDIAEGYSVSREKKESFPLTVTSAQKNPTAFYLCASSSWTGLMNTEAFFGQGTRLTVV.